The rows below give T cell receptor beta chains drawn from one sample of a study of OX40 agonist ivuxolimab in advanced cancers. Profiled with immunoSEQ multiplex PCR; TCRdb holds only in-frame clones, not every one. The data hold tens of thousands of clones, with roughly nine tenths observed a single time. Sequenced here: CD4+ or CD8+ T cells sorted from blood, sampled in a trial of the OX40 agonist ivuxolimab. These receptors all come from an adult with an advanced solid tumor such as melanoma, head and neck, liver or kidney cancer. CDR3s include the opening cysteine and the closing phenylalanine or tryptophan. D genes are given only for firm matches. The size of a clone is reported for some rows only, either as once, few or many, or as a class for expanded clones.

V: TRBV6-5
D: TRBD2
size: NA
J: TRBJ2-3
length: 14
CDR3: CASSLAGGTDTQYF
DNA: TGTGCCAGCAGCTTAGCGGGAGGGACAGATACGCAGTATTTT

V: TRBV28
D: TRBD1
size: NA
J: TRBJ2-5
length: 16
CDR3: CASSLLPGQGAETQYF
DNA: TGTGCCAGCAGTCTCTTGCCGGGACAGGGAGCGGAGACCCAGTACTTC

V: TRBV20-1
D: NA
size: NA
J: TRBJ2-7
length: 11
CDR3: CSASGPEEQYF
DNA: TGCAGTGCTAGCGGGCCGGAGGAGCAGTACTTC

V: TRBV19
D: NA
size: NA
J: TRBJ1-2
length: 15
CDR3: CASIPPGPWQGGYTF
DNA: TGTGCCAGTATCCCTCCCGGGCCTTGGCAGGGTGGCTACACCTTC

V: TRBV28
D: TRBD2
size: once
J: TRBJ2-7
length: 15
CDR3: CASNSPAGGVYEQYF
DNA: TGTGCCAGCAATTCCCCCGCGGGAGGAGTTTACGAGCAGTACTTC

V: TRBV11-3
D: TRBD2
size: NA
J: TRBJ2-2
length: 17
CDR3: CASSLLAGAGDTGELFF
DNA: TGTGCCAGCAGCTTACTAGCGGGAGCCGGCGACACCGGGGAGCTGTTTTTT

V: TRBV7-8
D: NA
size: NA
J: TRBJ2-5
length: 15
CDR3: CASSLVGSYQETQYF
DNA: TGTGCCAGCAGCTTAGTTGGCAGCTACCAAGAGACCCAGTACTTC

V: TRBV30
D: NA
size: NA
J: TRBJ2-1
length: 13
CDR3: CAWSRERYNEQFF
DNA: TGTGCCTGGAGTCGGGAGAGATACAATGAGCAGTTCTTC

V: TRBV7-3
D: TRBD2
size: once
J: TRBJ2-1
length: 15
CDR3: CASSFGGGAHNEQFF
DNA: TGTGCCAGCAGCTTTGGGGGAGGGGCCCACAATGAGCAGTTCTTC

V: TRBV18
D: TRBD1
size: NA
J: TRBJ1-1
length: 16
CDR3: CASSPQGTGGNTEAFF
DNA: TGTGCCAGCTCTCCTCAGGGGACAGGGGGGAACACTGAAGCTTTCTTT

V: TRBV5-1
D: TRBD1
size: NA
J: TRBJ1-5
length: 14
CDR3: CASREGTGNQPQHF
DNA: TGCGCCAGCAGAGAAGGGACAGGCAATCAGCCCCAGCATTTT

V: TRBV5-6
D: TRBD2
size: once
J: TRBJ2-7
length: 15
CDR3: CASSSIGLAGYEQYF
DNA: TGTGCCAGCAGCTCGATTGGACTAGCGGGCTACGAGCAGTACTTC

V: TRBV28
D: TRBD2
size: NA
J: TRBJ2-7
length: 14
CDR3: CASSSTSGRYEQYF
DNA: TGTGCCAGCAGTTCGACTAGCGGGAGGTACGAGCAGTACTTC

V: TRBV5-5
D: TRBD1
size: NA
J: TRBJ1-5
length: 14
CDR3: CASSYGQGNQPQHF
DNA: TGTGCCAGCAGCTACGGACAGGGCAATCAGCCCCAGCATTTT

V: TRBV5-1
D: NA
size: NA
J: TRBJ2-4
length: 13
CDR3: CASSLEVESIQYF
DNA: TGCGCCAGCAGCTTGGAGGTGGAAAGCATTCAGTACTTC

V: TRBV6-5
D: NA
size: NA
J: TRBJ1-5
length: 15
CDR3: CASSYGREGNQPQHF
DNA: TGTGCCAGCAGTTACGGTAGGGAGGGCAATCAGCCCCAGCATTTT

V: TRBV28
D: NA
size: NA
J: TRBJ1-2
length: 13
CDR3: CASSLLAGLGYTF
DNA: TGTGCCAGCAGTTTATTGGCAGGGTTGGGCTACACCTTC

V: TRBV5-1
D: TRBD1
size: NA
J: TRBJ1-2
length: 14
CDR3: CASSSDRVGYGYTF
DNA: TGCGCCAGCAGCTCGGACAGGGTTGGCTATGGCTACACCTTC

V: TRBV10-3
D: TRBD2
size: NA
J: TRBJ2-3
length: 14
CDR3: CAIAGLAGTDTQYF
DNA: TGTGCCATAGCCGGACTAGCGGGCACAGATACGCAGTATTTT

V: TRBV11-2
D: TRBD2
size: NA
J: TRBJ2-3
length: 16
CDR3: CASSLGAGGRLDTQYF
DNA: TGTGCCAGCAGCTTAGGTGCGGGCGGGAGATTGGATACGCAGTATTTT

V: TRBV7-3
D: TRBD2
size: NA
J: TRBJ2-1
length: 14
CDR3: CASSLGTSPNEQFF
DNA: TGTGCCAGCAGCTTGGGGACTAGCCCCAATGAGCAGTTCTTC

V: TRBV28
D: NA
size: NA
J: TRBJ2-2
length: 14
CDR3: CASSIGQYTGELFF
DNA: TGTGCCAGCAGTATAGGACAGTACACCGGGGAGCTGTTTTTT

V: TRBV18
D: NA
size: NA
J: TRBJ1-1
length: 15
CDR3: CASSPPMGLNTEAFF
DNA: TGTGCCAGCTCACCACCTATGGGCCTGAACACTGAAGCTTTCTTT

V: TRBV7-9
D: NA
size: NA
J: TRBJ1-2
length: 13
CDR3: CASSIPMGFGYTF
DNA: TGTGCCAGCAGCATACCGATGGGTTTTGGCTACACCTTC

V: TRBV15
D: NA
size: NA
J: TRBJ2-7
length: 14
CDR3: CATSRGQGIYEQYF
DNA: TGTGCCACCAGCAGAGGCCAAGGGATCTACGAGCAGTACTTC

V: TRBV19
D: NA
size: NA
J: TRBJ2-1
length: 13
CDR3: CASSTNRYNEQFF
DNA: TGTGCCAGTAGTACGAACCGGTACAATGAGCAGTTCTTC

V: TRBV18
D: NA
size: NA
J: TRBJ2-5
length: 14
CDR3: CASSPGTVQETQYF
DNA: TGTGCCAGCTCACCCGGCACAGTGCAAGAGACCCAGTACTTC

V: TRBV28
D: NA
size: few
J: TRBJ1-2
length: 11
CDR3: CASLRPGGYTF
DNA: TGTGCCAGCTTAAGGCCGGGAGGCTACACCTTC

V: TRBV7-2
D: NA
size: once
J: TRBJ2-6
length: 16
CDR3: CASSLPRPSGANVLTF
DNA: TGTGCCAGCAGCTTACCCAGGCCCTCTGGGGCCAACGTCCTGACTTTC

V: TRBV7-3
D: NA
size: NA
J: TRBJ2-3
length: 15
CDR3: CASSLQGPSTDTQYF
DNA: TGTGCCAGCAGCTTACAGGGGCCTAGCACAGATACGCAGTATTTT

V: TRBV5-1
D: NA
size: NA
J: TRBJ1-1
length: 17
CDR3: CASSLEAGGARNTEAFF
DNA: TGCGCCAGCAGCTTGGAGGCCGGAGGGGCGCGAAACACTGAAGCTTTCTTT

V: TRBV20-1
D: NA
size: NA
J: TRBJ2-1
length: 10
CDR3: CSAIVNEQFF
DNA: TGCAGTGCTATCGTCAATGAGCAGTTCTTC

V: TRBV5-6
D: NA
size: once
J: TRBJ1-5
length: 15
CDR3: CASSLGPAGNQPQHF
DNA: TGTGCCAGCAGCTTGGGCCCGGCGGGCAATCAGCCCCAGCATTTT

V: TRBV14
D: TRBD2
size: NA
J: TRBJ2-5
length: 16
CDR3: CASSQLLAGNGETQYF
DNA: TGTGCCAGCAGCCAACTACTAGCGGGAAATGGGGAGACCCAGTACTTC

V: TRBV7-2
D: TRBD2
size: NA
J: TRBJ2-3
length: 15
CDR3: CASSLGTSGRRTQYF
DNA: TGTGCCAGCAGCCTCGGGACTAGCGGGAGGAGGACGCAGTATTTT

V: TRBV30
D: TRBD2
size: NA
J: TRBJ2-7
length: 13
CDR3: CAWGRGRAFEQYF
DNA: TGTGCCTGGGGGAGAGGGAGGGCCTTCGAGCAGTACTTC

V: TRBV7-2
D: NA
size: NA
J: TRBJ1-5
length: 14
CDR3: CASSWGEANQPQHF
DNA: TGTGCCAGCAGCTGGGGGGAGGCCAATCAGCCCCAGCATTTT

V: TRBV28
D: TRBD2
size: once
J: TRBJ2-7
length: 15
CDR3: CASIPGQRESYEQYF
DNA: TGTGCCAGCATCCCGGGGCAGCGGGAGTCCTACGAGCAGTACTTC

V: TRBV5-4
D: TRBD1
size: NA
J: TRBJ2-6
length: 15
CDR3: CASSGQGAGANVLTF
DNA: TGTGCCAGCAGCGGACAGGGGGCTGGGGCCAACGTCCTGACTTTC

V: TRBV9
D: NA
size: NA
J: TRBJ1-2
length: 16
CDR3: CASSARIGGEGYGYTF
DNA: TGTGCCAGCAGCGCCCGCATCGGGGGAGAGGGCTATGGCTACACCTTC

V: TRBV7-9
D: NA
size: NA
J: TRBJ1-5
length: 13
CDR3: CASSGGGNQPQHF
DNA: TGTGCCAGCAGCGGGGGGGGCAATCAGCCCCAGCATTTT

V: TRBV2
D: NA
size: NA
J: TRBJ2-3
length: 11
CDR3: CASVGTDTQYF
DNA: TGTGCCAGCGTTGGTACAGATACGCAGTATTTT

V: TRBV4-3
D: NA
size: NA
J: TRBJ2-2
length: 14
CDR3: CASSRQMNTGELFF
DNA: TGCGCCAGCAGCCGTCAGATGAACACCGGGGAGCTGTTTTTT

V: TRBV7-3
D: NA
size: NA
J: TRBJ2-7
length: 13
CDR3: CASSLAPAYEQYF
DNA: TGTGCCAGCAGCTTGGCGCCAGCCTACGAGCAGTACTTC

V: TRBV27
D: NA
size: NA
J: TRBJ1-5
length: 13
CDR3: CASSLKANQPQHF
DNA: TGTGCCAGCAGTTTGAAAGCTAATCAGCCCCAGCATTTT

V: TRBV5-5
D: NA
size: NA
J: TRBJ2-7
length: 14
CDR3: CASSLAREAYEQYF
DNA: TGTGCCAGCAGCTTGGCAAGGGAAGCCTACGAGCAGTACTTC

V: TRBV6-1
D: NA
size: NA
J: TRBJ1-5
length: 13
CDR3: CASSEGGSQPQHF
DNA: TGTGCCAGCAGTGAAGGAGGTAGTCAGCCCCAGCATTTT

V: TRBV11-3
D: NA
size: once
J: TRBJ2-1
length: 15
CDR3: CASRTGTAMVQEQFF
DNA: TGTGCCAGCAGAACCGGGACGGCTATGGTTCAGGAGCAGTTCTTC

V: TRBV29-1
D: NA
size: NA
J: TRBJ1-4
length: 14
CDR3: CSVGRQENGEKLFF
DNA: TGCAGCGTTGGCCGACAGGAAAACGGTGAAAAACTGTTTTTT